Presented here are 21 T cell receptor beta chains from one specimen sequenced in a study of blood T cell repertoires in COVID-19. The data were produced by immunoSEQ multiplex PCR, yet TCRdb's version contains in-frame clones alone and is incomplete. This table holds about 100,000 clones, approximately 80% found once. Sequencing was performed on peripheral blood. The receptors stem from an elderly woman with active or convalescent COVID-19.

CDR3 nucleotide sequence: TGCGCCAGCTGCCCTACCGACAGGGCTGGAAACACCATATATTTT. Protein sequence: CASCPTDRAGNTIYF. V usage is TRBV10-1 and J usage is TRBJ1-3, with TRBD1 identical over 7 bases. The CDR3 sequence is 15 residues long. With V trimmed by 8 bases and J by 2 bases, 9 bases remained unmatched. Germline V CDR1 and CDR2: WNHNN, SYGVQD (reference sequence).

This chain connects TRBV28 to TRBJ1-2; D remains unclear. With 5 bases removed from V and 5 bases from J, the gap between germline ends came to 9 bases. Germline V lookup: CDR1 MDHEN, CDR2 SYDVKM. This CDR3 region has 12 residues. Written as DNA, the CDR3 is TGTGCCAGCAGTAGGAGCGGTTATGGCTACACCTTC. It translates to CASSRSGYGYTF.

V is TRBV7-2 and J is TRBJ1-1, with D tentatively TRBD1 (5 bases). The CDR3 covers 13 residues. V was pared by 5 bases and J by 4 bases, with 11 bases between. From germline, CDR1 is SGHTA and CDR2 FQGNSA. The CDR3 DNA reads as TGTGCCAGCAGCCCAGGGTGGGGCACTGAAGCTTTCTTT. It codes for CASSPGWGTEAFF.

This clone was seen more than once but under ten times. The rearrangement links TRBV5-1 to TRBJ1-1; D remains unclear. V was pared by 2 bases and J by 4 bases, with 9 bases between. Germline assignment: CDR1 SGHRS and CDR2 YFSETQ. The CDR3 length is 13 residues. CDR3 nucleotide sequence: TGCGCCAGCAGCTTTTCTCCAGGCACTGAAGCTTTCTTT. Translation gives CASSFSPGTEAFF.

The chain employs TRBV2 and TRBJ2-1; TRBD1 aligns across 7 bases. This CDR3 is 16 amino acids long. Germline V gene sequence: CDR1 SNHLY, CDR2 FYNNEI. The ends lost 10 bases at V and 4 bases at J; junction bases unmatched: 16. For the CDR3, the DNA is TGTGCCACCCAAGATTGGGACAGTAGCGTTTACAATGAGCAGTTCTTC. Amino acids: CATQDWDSSVYNEQFF.

The chain uses TRBV9 and TRBJ1-3; a possible D gene is TRBD1 (6 bases). Trimming cost V 3 bases and J 0 bases, with 13 bases left between them. Germline CDR1 SGDLS, CDR2 YYNGEE. This CDR3 spans 16 amino acids. CDR3 sequence: CASSANPQGSGNTIYF. CDR3 DNA sequence: TGTGCCAGCAGCGCAAATCCACAGGGCTCTGGAAACACCATATATTTT.

The chain uses TRBV28 and TRBJ1-2, with a tentative D call TRBD1 (6 bases). From germline, CDR1 is MDHEN and CDR2 SYDVKM. CDR3 length equals 13 residues. Trimming pared 6 bases from V and 9 bases from J, leaving 17 bases between. CDR3 DNA sequence: TGTGCCAGCAGCCTAACCAGGGGATCGAGCTACACCTTC. This codes for CASSLTRGSSYTF.

The DNA for the CDR3 is TGTGCCAGCAGATCCCCGGGGACAGGGGAAGGCTACACCTTC. The encoded protein is CASRSPGTGEGYTF. The J gene is TRBJ1-2, the V gene TRBV28; TRBD1 matches at 10 bases. Germline loops: CDR1 MDHEN, CDR2 SYDVKM. This CDR3 has 14 residues. V shed 6 bases, J shed 8 bases, and the junction held 9 bases outside the gene matches.

This chain links TRBV5-6 with TRBJ2-7; tentatively, D is TRBD1 (5 bases). V lost 5 bases, J lost 1 base, and 10 bases lay in between. Germline assignment: CDR1 SGHDT and CDR2 YYEEEE. CDR3 size: 13 residues. The CDR3 DNA follows: TGTGCCAGCAGTTCAGGGTATTCCTACGAGCAGTACTTC. Translation gives CASSSGYSYEQYF. Full variable domain (rest looked up from reference TRBV5-6 and TRBJ2-7): DAGVTQSPTHLIKTRGQQVTLRCSPKSGHDTVSWYQQALGQGPQFIFQYYEEEERQRGNFPDRFSGHQFPNYSSELNVNALLLGDSALYLCASSSGYSYEQYFGPGTRLTVT.

This chain uses TRBV9 with TRBJ2-3; 8 bases are a match to TRBD1. Germline values: CDR1 SGDLS, CDR2 YYNGEE. Losses at the gene ends were 3 bases for V and 5 bases for J; bases not matched to a gene: 2. The length of the CDR3 is 13 residues. The CDR3 is CASSAQGVDTQYF. CDR3 nucleotide sequence: TGTGCCAGCAGCGCACAGGGGGTAGATACGCAGTATTTT.

J is TRBJ1-2 and V is TRBV28; D is unresolved. V lost 2 bases to trimming and J lost 4 bases, with 14 bases between them. Germline V CDR1 and CDR2: MDHEN, SYDVKM. The CDR3 is 15 amino acids. CDR3 in amino acids: CASSLVETRSYGYTF. The CDR3, as DNA: TGTGCCAGCAGTTTAGTAGAAACTCGTAGCTATGGCTACACCTTC.

V is TRBV29-1 and J is TRBJ1-1, with 7 bases identical to TRBD1. This CDR3 is 15 amino acids long. Germline CDR1 reads SQVTM; CDR2 reads ANQGSEA. The CDR3 nucleotides are TGCAGTGCCAGGGGGACGAGGGGGCGCGGCACTGAAGCTTTCTTT. This gives the protein CSARGTRGRGTEAFF.

This chain links TRBV28 with TRBJ2-1; D not resolved. Per germline, CDR1 MDHEN and CDR2 SYDVKM. The V end lost 10 bases, the J end lost 8 bases, and 15 bases lay between the germline ends. The CDR3 runs 12 residues. The CDR3 loop is CATNVFRDEQFF. In DNA, the CDR3 is TGTGCCACGAACGTCTTTCGAGATGAGCAGTTCTTC.

The V call is TRBV19, the J call TRBJ2-1, with D possibly matching TRBD2 (7 bases). The CDR3 is made up of 16 amino acids. With 3 bases removed from V and 3 bases from J, the gap between germline ends came to 15 bases. Looked up from germline, CDR1 is LNHDA and CDR2 is SQIVND (reference sequence). The CDR3 nucleotides read TGTGCCAGTAGTATCCGGGGGGCGGACAGCTACAATGAGCAGTTCTTC. This translates into CASSIRGADSYNEQFF.

The chain joins TRBV6-1 to TRBJ1-1; D perhaps matches TRBD1 (5 bases). The CDR3 covers 14 residues. Germline V gene data show CDR1 as MNHNS and CDR2 as SASEGT. V shed 3 bases and J shed 6 bases, with 14 bases lying between them. CDR3 sequence: CASSDPRGVSEAFF. DNA of the CDR3: TGTGCCAGCAGTGACCCTCGGGGGGTCTCTGAAGCTTTCTTT.

In DNA form, the CDR3 reads TGTGCCAGCAGCTCCCTCCCGAGGGATTTCTATGGCTACACCTTC. It specifies CASSSLPRDFYGYTF. The rearrangement uses TRBV7-2 and TRBJ1-2; no firm D call. CDR3 length equals 15 residues. Germline lookup yields CDR1 SGHTA and CDR2 FQGNSA. Trimming shortened V by 4 bases and J by 4 bases, and 16 bases separated the two germline ends.

The J gene is TRBJ2-1, the V gene TRBV9; 9 bases agree with TRBD1. Losses at the gene ends were 0 bases for V and 4 bases for J; bases not matched to a gene: 2. The germline gives CDR1 SGDLS, CDR2 YYNGEE. The CDR3 covers 15 residues. CDR3 sequence: CASSVAGTGYNEQFF. In DNA form, the CDR3 reads TGTGCCAGCAGCGTAGCCGGGACAGGGTACAATGAGCAGTTCTTC.

The rearrangement links TRBV3-1 (or the pseudogene TRBV3-2) to TRBJ1-2; a possible D gene is TRBD1 (6 bases). This CDR3 spans 16 amino acids. Trimming took off 3 bases at V and 4 bases at J, with 18 bases between the two ends. CDR1 and CDR2 from the germline V gene are LGHDT and YNNKEL (reference sequence). CDR3 protein: CASSHPSPGAGYGYTF. CDR3 bases: TGTGCCAGCAGCCATCCCTCCCCAGGGGCAGGCTATGGCTACACCTTC.

The gene calls are TRBV10-3 and TRBJ1-4, with TRBD1 as a possible D gene (5 bases). Per germline, CDR1 ENHRY and CDR2 SYGVKD. Trimming removed 3 bases at V and 2 bases at J, with 13 bases between. The CDR3 spans 16 residues. CDR3: CAISDGGVGTNEKLFF. CDR3 DNA sequence: TGTGCCATCAGTGACGGAGGGGTAGGCACTAATGAAAAACTGTTTTTT.

The genes are TRBV19 and TRBJ1-1, with D unclear. Germline-derived CDR1 and CDR2 are LNHDA and SQIVND (reference sequence). This CDR3 is built from 12 residues. V was shortened by 9 bases and J by 6 bases, with 14 bases between the two germline ends. The CDR3 coding sequence is TGTGCCAGCCTCTCCCGGGTATCTGAAGCTTTCTTT. Amino acid sequence: CASLSRVSEAFF.

The chain employs TRBV19 and TRBJ1-2; 7 nucleotides agree with TRBD1. J gave up 4 bases and V 5 bases, and 10 bases lay outside the gene matches. The CDR3 has 15 amino acids. CDR1 and CDR2 (germline): LNHDA, SQIVND (reference sequence). The CDR3 bases are TGTGCCAGTAGTTCTCCCTCACAGGGGACCTATGGCTACACCTTC. Its protein product is CASSSPSQGTYGYTF.